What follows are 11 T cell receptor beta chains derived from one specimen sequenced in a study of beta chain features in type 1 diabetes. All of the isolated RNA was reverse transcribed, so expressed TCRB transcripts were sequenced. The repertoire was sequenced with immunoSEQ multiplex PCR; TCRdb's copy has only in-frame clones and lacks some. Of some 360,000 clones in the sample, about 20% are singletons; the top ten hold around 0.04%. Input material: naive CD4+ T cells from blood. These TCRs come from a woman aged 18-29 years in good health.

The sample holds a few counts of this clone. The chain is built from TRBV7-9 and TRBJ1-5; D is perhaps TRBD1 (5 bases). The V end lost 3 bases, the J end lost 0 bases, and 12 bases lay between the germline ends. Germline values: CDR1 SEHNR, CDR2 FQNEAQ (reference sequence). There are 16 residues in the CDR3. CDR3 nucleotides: TGTGCCAGCAGCTTCCAAGGGGCCCTTAGCAATCAGCCCCAGCATTTT. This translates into CASSFQGALSNQPQHF. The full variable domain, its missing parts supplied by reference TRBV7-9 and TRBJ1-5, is DTGVSQNPRHKITKRGQNVTFRCDPISEHNRLYWYRQTLGQGPEFLTYFQNEAQLEKSRLLSDRFSAERPKGSFSTLEIQRTEQGDSAMYLCASSFQGALSNQPQHFGDGTRLSIL.

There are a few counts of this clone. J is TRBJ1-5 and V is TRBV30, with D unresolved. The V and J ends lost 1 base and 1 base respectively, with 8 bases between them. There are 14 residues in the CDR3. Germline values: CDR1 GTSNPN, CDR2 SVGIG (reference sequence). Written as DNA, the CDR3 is TGTGCCTGGAGTGGGGCCGCGAGCAATCAGCCCCAGCATTTT. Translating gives CAWSGAASNQPQHF. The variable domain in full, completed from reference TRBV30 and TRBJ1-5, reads SQTIHQWPATLVQPVGSPLSLECTVEGTSNPNLYWYRQAAGRGLQLLFYSVGIGQISSEVPQNLSASRPQDRQFILSSKKLLLSDSGFYLCAWSGAASNQPQHFGDGTRLSIL.

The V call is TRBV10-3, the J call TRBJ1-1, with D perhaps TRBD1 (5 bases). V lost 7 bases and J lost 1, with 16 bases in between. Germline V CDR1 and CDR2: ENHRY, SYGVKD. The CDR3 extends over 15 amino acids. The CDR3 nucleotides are TGTGCCATCAACGCCCGAGGAGGGGCGAACACTGAAGCTTTCTTT. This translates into CAINARGGANTEAFF.

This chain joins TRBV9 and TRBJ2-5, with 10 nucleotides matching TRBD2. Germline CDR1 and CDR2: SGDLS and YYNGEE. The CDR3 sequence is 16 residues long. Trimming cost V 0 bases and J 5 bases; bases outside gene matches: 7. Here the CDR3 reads CASSVGSGGAGETQYF. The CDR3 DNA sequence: TGTGCCAGCAGCGTAGGGAGCGGGGGGGCCGGGGAGACCCAGTACTTC.

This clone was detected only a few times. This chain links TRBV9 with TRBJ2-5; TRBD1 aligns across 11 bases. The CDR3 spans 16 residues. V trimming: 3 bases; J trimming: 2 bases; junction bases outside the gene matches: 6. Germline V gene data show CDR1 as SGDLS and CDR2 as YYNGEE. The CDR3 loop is CASSARGQGVQETQYF. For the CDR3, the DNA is TGTGCCAGCAGCGCCCGGGGACAGGGGGTGCAAGAGACCCAGTACTTC. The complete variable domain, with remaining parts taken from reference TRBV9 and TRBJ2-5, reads DSGVTQTPKHLITATGQRVTLRCSPRSGDLSVYWYQQSLDQGLQFLIQYYNGEERAKGNILERFSAQQFPDLHSELNLSSLELGDSALYFCASSARGQGVQETQYFGPGTRLLVL.

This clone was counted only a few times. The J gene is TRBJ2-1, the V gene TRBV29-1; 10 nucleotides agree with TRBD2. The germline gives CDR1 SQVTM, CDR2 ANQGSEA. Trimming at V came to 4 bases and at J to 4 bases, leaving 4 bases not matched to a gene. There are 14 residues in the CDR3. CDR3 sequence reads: CSVVRTSGYNEQFF. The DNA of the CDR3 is TGCAGCGTTGTCCGGACTAGCGGTTACAATGAGCAGTTCTTC.

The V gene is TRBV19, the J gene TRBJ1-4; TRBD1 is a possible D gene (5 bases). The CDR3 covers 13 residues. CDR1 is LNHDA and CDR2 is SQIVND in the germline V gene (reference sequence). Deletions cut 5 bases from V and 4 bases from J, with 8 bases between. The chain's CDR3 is CASSSTDNEKLFF. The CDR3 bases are TGTGCCAGTAGTTCGACAGATAATGAAAAACTGTTTTTT. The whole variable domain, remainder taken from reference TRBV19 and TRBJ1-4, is DGGITQSPKYLFRKEGQNVTLSCEQNLNHDAMYWYRQDPGQGLRLIYYSQIVNDFQKGDIAEGYSVSREKKESFPLTVTSAQKNPTAFYLCASSSTDNEKLFFGSGTQLSVL.

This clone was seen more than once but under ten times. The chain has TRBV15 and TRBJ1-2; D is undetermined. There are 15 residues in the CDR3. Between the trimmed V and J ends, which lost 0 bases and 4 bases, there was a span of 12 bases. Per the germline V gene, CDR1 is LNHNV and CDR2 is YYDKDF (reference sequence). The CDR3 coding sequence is TGTGCCACCAGCAGAGATTTGGGAGCAGCCTATGGCTACACCTTC. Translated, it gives CATSRDLGAAYGYTF.

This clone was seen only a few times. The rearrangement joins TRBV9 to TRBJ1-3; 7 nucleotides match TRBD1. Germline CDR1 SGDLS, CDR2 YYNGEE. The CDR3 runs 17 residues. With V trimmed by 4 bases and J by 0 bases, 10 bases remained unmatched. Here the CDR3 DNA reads TGTGCCAGCAGCCCGTACCAAGGGACAGCCTCTGGAAACACCATATATTTT. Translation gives CASSPYQGTASGNTIYF.

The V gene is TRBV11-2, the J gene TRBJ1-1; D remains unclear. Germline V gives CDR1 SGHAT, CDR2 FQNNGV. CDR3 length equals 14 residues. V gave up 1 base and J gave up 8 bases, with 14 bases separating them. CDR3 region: CASSLGRRTAEAFF. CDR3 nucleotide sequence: TGTGCCAGCAGCTTAGGACGGAGGACCGCCGAAGCTTTCTTT.

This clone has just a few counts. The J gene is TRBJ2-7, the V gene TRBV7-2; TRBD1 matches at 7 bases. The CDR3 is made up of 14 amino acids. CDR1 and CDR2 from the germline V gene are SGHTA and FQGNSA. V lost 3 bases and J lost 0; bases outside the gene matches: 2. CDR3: CASSLTGSSYEQYF. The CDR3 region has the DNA TGTGCCAGCAGCTTGACAGGGTCCTCCTACGAGCAGTACTTC.